One and the same sample provided the 6 T cell receptor beta chains below, sequenced in a study of blood T cell repertoires in COVID-19. The method was immunoSEQ multiplex PCR; TCRdb's version includes in-frame clones alone and lacks a portion of them. Of some 71,000 clones in the sample, more than 65% were seen once. Sequenced sample: peripheral blood. These receptors were collected from a woman between 50 and 59 years old with acute or convalescent COVID-19.

The chain links TRBV4-2 to TRBJ2-7, with 9 nucleotides matching TRBD2. This CDR3 has 16 residues. The germline gives CDR1 LGHNA, CDR2 YNFKEQ. Trimming cost V 6 bases and J 0 bases; bases outside gene matches: 9. CDR3 DNA sequence: TGTGCCAGCAGACTTAGCGGGAGTGGGAGCTCCTACGAGCAGTACTTC. Translation: CASRLSGSGSSYEQYF.

This chain uses TRBV12-3 or TRBV12-4 with TRBJ1-2, with D possibly being TRBD1 (5 bases). The CDR3 length is 13 residues. Trimming pared 3 bases from V and 6 bases from J, leaving 11 bases between. The CDR3 DNA reads as TGTGCCAGCAGTTTCAATAAAGGGGATGGCTACACCTTC. This translates into CASSFNKGDGYTF.

The V gene is TRBV21-1, the J gene TRBJ1-5; the listed D gene, TRBD1, was not tested against the DNA. TRBV21-1 is a recognized pseudogene. The CDR3 extends over 17 amino acids. The CDR3 DNA reads as TGTGCCAGCAGCAAACGACCGGCAGGGTCATTTGATCAGCCCCAGCATTTT. This sequence encodes CASSKRPAGSFDQPQHF.

This clone was picked up one time. The chain employs TRBV5-1 and TRBJ1-1, with D possibly TRBD1 on 5 matching bases. The CDR3 consists of 14 residues. The germline V and J ends were trimmed by 1 base and 0 bases, with 7 bases remaining between them. Germline CDR1 SGHRS, CDR2 YFSETQ. The CDR3 nucleotides are TGCGCCAGCAGCTTGACAGGTATGAACACTGAAGCTTTCTTT. This codes for CASSLTGMNTEAFF.

The chain combines TRBV28 with TRBJ2-1, with 10 bases aligning to TRBD1. Losses at the gene ends were 3 bases for V and 2 bases for J; bases not matched to a gene: 4. Germline V gene lookup returns CDR1 MDHEN and CDR2 SYDVKM. The CDR3 extends over 16 amino acids. CDR3: CASSLGGTGAYNEQFF. Here the CDR3 DNA reads TGTGCCAGCAGTTTGGGAGGGACAGGGGCCTACAATGAGCAGTTCTTC.

This sequence joins TRBV7-9 and TRBJ2-7; unclear D gene. The CDR3 totals 18 residues. Germline V CDR1 and CDR2: SEHNR, FQNEAQ (reference sequence). V was pared by 2 bases and J by 4 bases, with 24 bases between. The CDR3 DNA follows: TGTGCCAGCAGCTTAATTCCCCCCCGCGGTGGCCTCTCTTACGAGCAGTACTTC. Translating it yields CASSLIPPRGGLSYEQYF.